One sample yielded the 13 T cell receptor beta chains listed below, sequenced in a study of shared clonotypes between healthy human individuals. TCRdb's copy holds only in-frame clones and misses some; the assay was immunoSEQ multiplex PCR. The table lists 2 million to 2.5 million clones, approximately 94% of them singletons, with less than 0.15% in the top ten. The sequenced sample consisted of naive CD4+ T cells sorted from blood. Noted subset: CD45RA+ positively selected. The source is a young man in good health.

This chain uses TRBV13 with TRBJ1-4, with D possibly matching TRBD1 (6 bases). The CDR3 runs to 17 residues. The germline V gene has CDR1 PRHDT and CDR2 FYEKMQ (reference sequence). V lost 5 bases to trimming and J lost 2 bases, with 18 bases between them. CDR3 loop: CASSQLAGGATNEKLFF. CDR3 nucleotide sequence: TGTGCCAGCAGCCAATTAGCTGGGGGCGCGACTAATGAAAAACTGTTTTTT.

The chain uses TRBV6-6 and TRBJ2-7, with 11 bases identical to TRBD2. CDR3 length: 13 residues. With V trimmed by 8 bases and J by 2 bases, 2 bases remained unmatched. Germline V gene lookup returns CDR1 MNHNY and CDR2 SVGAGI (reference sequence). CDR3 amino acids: CASLAGGPYEQYF. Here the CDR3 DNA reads TGTGCCAGCTTAGCGGGAGGGCCCTACGAGCAGTACTTC.

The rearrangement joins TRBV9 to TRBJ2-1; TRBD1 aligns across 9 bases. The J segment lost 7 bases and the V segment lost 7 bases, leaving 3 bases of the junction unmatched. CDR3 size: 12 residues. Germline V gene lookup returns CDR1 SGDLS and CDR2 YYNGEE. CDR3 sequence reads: CASGQGPNEQFF. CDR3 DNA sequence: TGTGCCAGCGGACAGGGGCCGAATGAGCAGTTCTTC.

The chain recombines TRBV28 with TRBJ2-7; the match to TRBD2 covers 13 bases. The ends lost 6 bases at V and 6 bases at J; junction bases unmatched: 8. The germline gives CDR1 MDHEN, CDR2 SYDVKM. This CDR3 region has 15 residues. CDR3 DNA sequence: TGTGCCAGCAGCCCAGGACTAGCGGGGGCCGGCGAGCAGTACTTC. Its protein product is CASSPGLAGAGEQYF.

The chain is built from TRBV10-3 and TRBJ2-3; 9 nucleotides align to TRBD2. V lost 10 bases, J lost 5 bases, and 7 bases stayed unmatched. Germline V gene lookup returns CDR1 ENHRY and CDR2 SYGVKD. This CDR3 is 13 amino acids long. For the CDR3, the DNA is TGTGCCACCCTGACTAGCGGAGGAGATACGCAGTATTTT. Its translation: CATLTSGGDTQYF.

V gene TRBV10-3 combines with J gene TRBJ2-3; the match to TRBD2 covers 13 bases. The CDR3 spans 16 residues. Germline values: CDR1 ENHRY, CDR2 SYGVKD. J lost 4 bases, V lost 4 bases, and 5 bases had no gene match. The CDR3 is CAISGTSGGGADTQYF. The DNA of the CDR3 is TGTGCCATCAGTGGGACTAGCGGGGGAGGGGCAGATACGCAGTATTTT.

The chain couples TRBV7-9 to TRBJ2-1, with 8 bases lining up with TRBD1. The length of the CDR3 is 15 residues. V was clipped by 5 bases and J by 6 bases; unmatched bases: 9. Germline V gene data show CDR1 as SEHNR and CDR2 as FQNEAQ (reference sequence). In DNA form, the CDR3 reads TGTGCCAGCAGCCTTTACCGGGACAGGAGCAATGAGCAGTTCTTC. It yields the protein CASSLYRDRSNEQFF. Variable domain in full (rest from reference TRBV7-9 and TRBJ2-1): DTGVSQNPRHKITKRGQNVTFRCDPISEHNRLYWYRQTLGQGPEFLTYFQNEAQLEKSRLLSDRFSAERPKGSFSTLEIQRTEQGDSAMYLCASSLYRDRSNEQFFGPGTRLTVL.

The CDR3 protein is CASSSKVGTGDTDTQYF. CDR3 DNA sequence: TGTGCCAGCAGCTCTAAAGTCGGGACAGGCGACACAGATACGCAGTATTTT. The V call is TRBV7-8, the J call TRBJ2-3; 8 bases are a match to TRBD1. In germline, CDR1 is SGHVS, CDR2 FQNEAQ. This CDR3 spans 17 amino acids. J lost 2 bases, V lost 4 bases, and 11 bases had no gene match.

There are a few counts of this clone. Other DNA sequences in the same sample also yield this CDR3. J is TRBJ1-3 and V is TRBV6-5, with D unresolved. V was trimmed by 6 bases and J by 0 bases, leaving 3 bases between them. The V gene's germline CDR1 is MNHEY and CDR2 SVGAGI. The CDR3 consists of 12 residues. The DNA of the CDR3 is TGTGCCAGCAGGAGCTCTGGAAACACCATATATTTT. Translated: CASRSSGNTIYF.

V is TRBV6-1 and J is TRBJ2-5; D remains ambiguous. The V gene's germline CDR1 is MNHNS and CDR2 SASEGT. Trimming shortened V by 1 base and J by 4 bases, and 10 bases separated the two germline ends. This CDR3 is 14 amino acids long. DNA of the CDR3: TGTGCCAGCAGTGAAGACAACTGGGGAGAGACCCAGTACTTC. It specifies CASSEDNWGETQYF.

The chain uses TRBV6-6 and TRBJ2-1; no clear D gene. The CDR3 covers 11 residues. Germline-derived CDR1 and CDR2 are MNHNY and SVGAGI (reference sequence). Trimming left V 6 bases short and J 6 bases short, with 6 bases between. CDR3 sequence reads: CASSQINEQFF. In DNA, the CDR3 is TGTGCCAGCAGCCAAATCAATGAGCAGTTCTTC.

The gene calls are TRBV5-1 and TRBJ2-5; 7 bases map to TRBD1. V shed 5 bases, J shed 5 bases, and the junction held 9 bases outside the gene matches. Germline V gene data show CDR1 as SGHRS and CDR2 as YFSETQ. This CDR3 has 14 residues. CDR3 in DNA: TGCGCCAGCAGGGATGCAGGGGGTGCGGAGACCCAGTACTTC. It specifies CASRDAGGAETQYF.

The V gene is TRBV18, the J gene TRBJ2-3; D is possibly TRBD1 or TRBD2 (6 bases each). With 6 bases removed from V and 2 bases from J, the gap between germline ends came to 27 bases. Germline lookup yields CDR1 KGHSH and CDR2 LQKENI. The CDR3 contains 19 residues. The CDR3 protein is CASSPWATGTYPYTDTQYF. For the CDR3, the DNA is TGTGCCAGCTCTCCCTGGGCTACAGGGACTTACCCATACACAGATACGCAGTATTTT.